The present entry profiles one T cell receptor (beta chain) with its context. Its antigen remains unidentified. Time point noted: week 35, safety follow-up. The study gave 300 ug of mutant IDH1 20-mer peptide per vaccine dose, with topical imiquimod. The data belong to a study of a mutant IDH1 vaccine in newly diagnosed glioma. Whole-study context: Sex among treated patients split about 62% male, roughly 40% female; mean age was approximately 40 years. The therapy given earlier, which was standard therapy, consisted of radiotherapy, temozolomide, or both, and most of the patients received both. General observations from the study: Seemingly, top peripheral T cell clonotype changes bore no relation to pseudoprogression.

The table came from immunoSEQ multiplex PCR; TCRdb's copy has only in-frame clones and leaves some out. The sample has about 26,000 clones; roughly 80% are singletons. Germline-derived CDR1 and CDR2 are SGHDT and YYEEEE. This CDR3 contains 19 residues. V gave up 2 bases and J gave up 0 bases, with 22 bases separating them. The specimen comprised PBMCs, sampled from a glioma patient whose treatment included an IDH1 peptide vaccine. This clonotype was sampled from a man under 40 with glioma. The V and J genes are TRBV5-6 and TRBJ2-3; maybe TRBD2 (5 bases). The CDR3 reads CASSLGYGGLVSSTDTQYF. CDR3 nucleotide sequence: TGTGCCAGCAGCTTAGGTTATGGCGGGCTGGTTTCGAGCACAGATACGCAGTATTTT. The complete variable domain, with remaining parts taken from reference TRBV5-6 and TRBJ2-3, reads DAGVTQSPTHLIKTRGQQVTLRCSPKSGHDTVSWYQQALGQGPQFIFQYYEEEERQRGNFPDRFSGHQFPNYSSELNVNALLLGDSALYLCASSLGYGGLVSSTDTQYFGPGTRLTVL.